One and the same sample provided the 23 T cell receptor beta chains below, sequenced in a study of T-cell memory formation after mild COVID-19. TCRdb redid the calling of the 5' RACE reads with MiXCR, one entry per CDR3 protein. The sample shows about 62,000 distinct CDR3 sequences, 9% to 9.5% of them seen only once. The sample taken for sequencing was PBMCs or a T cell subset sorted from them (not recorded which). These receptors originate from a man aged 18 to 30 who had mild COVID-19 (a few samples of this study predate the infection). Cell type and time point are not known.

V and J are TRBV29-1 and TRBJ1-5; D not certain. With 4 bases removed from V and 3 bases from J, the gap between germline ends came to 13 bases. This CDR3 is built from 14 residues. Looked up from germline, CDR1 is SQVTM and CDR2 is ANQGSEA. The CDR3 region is CSVVEDMNNQPQHF. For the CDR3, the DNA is TGCAGCGTTGTGGAAGACATGAACAATCAGCCCCAGCATTTT.

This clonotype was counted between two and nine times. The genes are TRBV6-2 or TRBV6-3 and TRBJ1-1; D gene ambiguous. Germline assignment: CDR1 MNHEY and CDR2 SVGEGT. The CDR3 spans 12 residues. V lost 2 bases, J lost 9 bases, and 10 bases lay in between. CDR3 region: CASSYTTGKAFF. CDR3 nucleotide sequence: TGTGCCAGCAGTTACACGACGGGAAAAGCTTTCTTT.

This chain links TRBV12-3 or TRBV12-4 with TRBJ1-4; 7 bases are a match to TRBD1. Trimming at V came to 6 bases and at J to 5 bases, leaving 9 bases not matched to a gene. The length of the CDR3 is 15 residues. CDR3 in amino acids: CASSRTGLLNEKLFF. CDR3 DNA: TGTGCCAGCAGCCGGACAGGCTTACTAAATGAAAAACTGTTTTTT.

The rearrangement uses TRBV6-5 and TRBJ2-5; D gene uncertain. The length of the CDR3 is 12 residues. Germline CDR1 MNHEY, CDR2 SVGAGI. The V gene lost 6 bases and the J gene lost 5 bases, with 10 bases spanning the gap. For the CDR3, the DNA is TGTGCCAGCAGGCGGTTGGGGGAGACCCAGTACTTC. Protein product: CASRRLGETQYF.

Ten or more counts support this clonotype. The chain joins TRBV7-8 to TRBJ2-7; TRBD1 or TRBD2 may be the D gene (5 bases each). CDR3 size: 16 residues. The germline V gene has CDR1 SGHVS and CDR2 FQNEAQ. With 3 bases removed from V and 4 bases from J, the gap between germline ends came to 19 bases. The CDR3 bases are TGTGCCAGCAGCTTTACCAGGGAGAGTGGTCGGTACGAGCAGTACTTC. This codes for CASSFTRESGRYEQYF.

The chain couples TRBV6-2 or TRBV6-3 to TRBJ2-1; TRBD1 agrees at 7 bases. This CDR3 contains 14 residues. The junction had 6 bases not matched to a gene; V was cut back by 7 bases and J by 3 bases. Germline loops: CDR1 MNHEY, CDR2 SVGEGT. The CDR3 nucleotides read TGTGCCAGCAACGACAGGGAAGGCTACAATGAGCAGTTCTTC. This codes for CASNDREGYNEQFF.

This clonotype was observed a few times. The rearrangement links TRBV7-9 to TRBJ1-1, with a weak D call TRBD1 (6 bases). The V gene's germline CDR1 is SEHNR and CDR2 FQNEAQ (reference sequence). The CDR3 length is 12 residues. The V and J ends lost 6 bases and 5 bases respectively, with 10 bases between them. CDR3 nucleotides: TGTGCCAGCAGGCGGGGGCCTACTGAAGCTTTCTTT. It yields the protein CASRRGPTEAFF.

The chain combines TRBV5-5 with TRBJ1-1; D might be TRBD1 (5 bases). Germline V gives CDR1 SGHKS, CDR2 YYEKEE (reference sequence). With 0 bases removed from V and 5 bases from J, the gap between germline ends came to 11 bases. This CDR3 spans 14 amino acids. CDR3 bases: TGTGCCAGCAGCTTGGAGTGGGGGGGGACTGAAGCTTTCTTT. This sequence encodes CASSLEWGGTEAFF.

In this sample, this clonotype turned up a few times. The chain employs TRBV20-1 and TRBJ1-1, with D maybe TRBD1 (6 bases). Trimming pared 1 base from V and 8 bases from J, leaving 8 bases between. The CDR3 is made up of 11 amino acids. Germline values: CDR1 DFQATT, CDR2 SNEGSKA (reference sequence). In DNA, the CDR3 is TGCAGTGCTAGAGGCCAGGGGGAAGCTTTCTTT. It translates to CSARGQGEAFF.

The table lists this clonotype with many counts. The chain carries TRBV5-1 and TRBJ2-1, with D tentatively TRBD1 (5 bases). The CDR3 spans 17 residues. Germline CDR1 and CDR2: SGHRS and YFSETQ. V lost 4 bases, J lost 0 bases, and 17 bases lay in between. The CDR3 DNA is TGCGCCAGCAGCGTCCAGCAGGGCCTTCGCTCCTACAATGAGCAGTTCTTC. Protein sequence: CASSVQQGLRSYNEQFF.

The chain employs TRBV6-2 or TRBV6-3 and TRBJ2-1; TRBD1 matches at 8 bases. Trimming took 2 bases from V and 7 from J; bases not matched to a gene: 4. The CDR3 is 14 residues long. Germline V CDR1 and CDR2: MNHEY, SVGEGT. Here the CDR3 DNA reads TGTGCCAGCAGTTACCTCAGGGGGCTGAATGAGCAGTTCTTC. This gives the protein CASSYLRGLNEQFF.

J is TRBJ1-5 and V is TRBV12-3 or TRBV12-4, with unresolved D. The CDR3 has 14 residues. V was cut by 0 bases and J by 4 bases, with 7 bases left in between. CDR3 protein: CASSLAGGNQPQHF. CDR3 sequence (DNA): TGTGCCAGCAGTTTAGCGGGAGGAAATCAGCCCCAGCATTTT.

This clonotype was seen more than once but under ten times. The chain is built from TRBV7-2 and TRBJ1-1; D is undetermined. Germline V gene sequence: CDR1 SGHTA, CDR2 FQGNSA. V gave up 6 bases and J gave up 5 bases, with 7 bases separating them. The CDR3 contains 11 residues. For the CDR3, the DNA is TGTGCCAGCAGAAAGACTACTGAAGCTTTCTTT. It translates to CASRKTTEAFF. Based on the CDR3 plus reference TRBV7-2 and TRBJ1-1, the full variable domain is GAGVSQSPSNKVTEKGKDVELRCDPISGHTALYWYRQSLGQGLEFLIYFQGNSAPDKSGLPSDRFSAERTGGSVSTLTIQRTQQEDSAVYLCASRKTTEAFFGQGTRLTVV.

In DNA, the CDR3 is TGTGCCAGCAGTGAAAGTTTAACGCAAGTCCATTTCTCTGGGGCCAACGTCCTGACTTTC. Its translation is CASSESLTQVHFSGANVLTF. The chain couples TRBV6-1 to TRBJ2-6; D unclear. The V end lost 2 bases, the J end lost 0 bases, and 20 bases lay between the germline ends. Germline V gives CDR1 MNHNS, CDR2 SASEGT. The CDR3 is made up of 20 amino acids.

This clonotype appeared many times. CDR3 sequence: CASSPPAIETQYF. The CDR3 nucleotides read TGTGCCAGCAGTCCCCCCGCCATTGAGACCCAGTACTTC. The chain has TRBV7-2 and TRBJ2-5; D gene unclear. Trimming shortened V by 6 bases and J by 5 bases, and 13 bases separated the two germline ends. The CDR3 consists of 13 residues. CDR1 is SGHTA, CDR2 FQGNSA, per germline.

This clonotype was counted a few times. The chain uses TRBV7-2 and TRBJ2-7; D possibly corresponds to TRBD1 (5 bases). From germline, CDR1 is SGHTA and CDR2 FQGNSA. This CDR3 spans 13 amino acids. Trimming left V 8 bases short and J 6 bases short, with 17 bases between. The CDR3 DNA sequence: TGTGCCAGCGGTCGGCCCAGGGCCCCCGAGCAGTACTTC. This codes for CASGRPRAPEQYF.

CDR3 sequence reads: CASRDRTSGDEQFF. In DNA form, the CDR3 reads TGTGCCAGCAGAGACCGGACTAGCGGCGATGAGCAGTTCTTC. The chain is built from TRBV7-2 and TRBJ2-1; 10 nucleotides line up with TRBD2. The germline CDR1 and CDR2 sequences are SGHTA and FQGNSA. Trimming at V came to 6 bases and at J to 8 bases, leaving 7 bases not matched to a gene. The length of the CDR3 is 14 residues.

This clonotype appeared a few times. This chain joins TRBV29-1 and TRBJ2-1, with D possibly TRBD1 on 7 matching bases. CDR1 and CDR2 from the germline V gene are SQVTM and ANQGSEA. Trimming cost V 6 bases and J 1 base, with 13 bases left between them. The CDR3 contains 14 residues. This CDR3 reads CSVTGRGSYNEQFF. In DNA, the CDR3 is TGCAGCGTGACAGGGCGGGGTTCCTACAATGAGCAGTTCTTC.

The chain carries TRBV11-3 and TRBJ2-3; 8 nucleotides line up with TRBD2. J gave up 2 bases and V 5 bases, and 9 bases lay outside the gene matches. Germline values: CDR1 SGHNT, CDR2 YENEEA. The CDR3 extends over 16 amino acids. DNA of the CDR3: TGTGCCAGCAGCCTCACAGCGGGGGTCTACACAGATACGCAGTATTTT. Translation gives CASSLTAGVYTDTQYF. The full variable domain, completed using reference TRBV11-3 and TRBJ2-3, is EAGVVQSPRYKIIEKKQPVAFWCNPISGHNTLYWYLQNLGQGPELLIRYENEEAVDDSQLPKDRFSAERLKGVDSTLKIQPAELGDSAVYLCASSLTAGVYTDTQYFGPGTRLTVL.

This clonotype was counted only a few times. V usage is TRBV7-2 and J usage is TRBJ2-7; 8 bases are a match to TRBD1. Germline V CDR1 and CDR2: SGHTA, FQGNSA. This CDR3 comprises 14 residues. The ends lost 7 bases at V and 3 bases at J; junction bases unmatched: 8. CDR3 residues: CASNLDRDGYEQYF. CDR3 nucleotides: TGTGCCAGCAACCTGGACAGGGATGGCTACGAGCAGTACTTC.

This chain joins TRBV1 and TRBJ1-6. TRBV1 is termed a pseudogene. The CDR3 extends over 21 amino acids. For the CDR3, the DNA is TGCACCAGCAGCCAAGAACGTTCCCCACAAGGCCCGAACTTCTATAATTCACCCCTCCACTTT. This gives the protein CTSSQERSPQGPNFYNSPLHF.

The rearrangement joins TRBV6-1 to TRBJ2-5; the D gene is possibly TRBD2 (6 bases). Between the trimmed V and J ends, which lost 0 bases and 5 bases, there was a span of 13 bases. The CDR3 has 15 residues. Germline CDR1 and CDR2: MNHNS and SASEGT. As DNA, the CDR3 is TGTGCCAGCAGTGAAGCGGGGCTAGCGAGGGAGACCCAGTACTTC. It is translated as CASSEAGLARETQYF.

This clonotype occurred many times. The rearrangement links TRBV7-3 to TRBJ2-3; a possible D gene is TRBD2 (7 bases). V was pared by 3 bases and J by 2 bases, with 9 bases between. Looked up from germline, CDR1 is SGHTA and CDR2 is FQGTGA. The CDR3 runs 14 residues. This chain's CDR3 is CASSFGGPTDTQYF. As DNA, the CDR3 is TGTGCCAGCAGCTTCGGGGGGCCCACAGATACGCAGTATTTT.